This T cell receptor beta chain was sequenced for a study of T cells after yellow fever vaccination. Study results and caveats: Booster samples showed a return of most primary-vaccination clones (about 96% CD4, approximately 90% CD8). The study noted that FACS-sorted repertoires could contain abundant clonotypes contaminating from the bulk population. Faster peaking, at day 5 versus 15, marked a secondary response that was weaker.

The V end lost 1 base, the J end lost 4 bases, and 9 bases lay between the germline ends. The CDR3 consists of 13 residues. The germline gives CDR1 SGHNT, CDR2 YYREEE (reference sequence). This clonotype was picked up a small number of times. Its antigen is as yet unknown. 5'RACE template switching generated TCR cDNA, adding a universal primer site and UMIs. TCRdb reprocessed the 5' RACE reads with MiXCR, giving one entry per CDR3 protein. The sample has 310,000 or so distinct CDR3 sequences; 3.6% are singletons. This specimen was PBMCs, taken on the day of the yellow fever booster vaccination. The origin of this receptor is a man aged 18 to 30 who received the YFV17D yellow fever vaccine. The chain joins TRBV5-4 to TRBJ2-7; D is ambiguous. DNA for the CDR3: TGTGCCAGCAGCTTGTACGGAGTTTACGAGCAGTACGTC. Translation: CASSLYGVYEQYV.